Below, 8 T cell receptor beta chains from the same sample are listed, as sequenced in a study of cytomegalovirus exposure and HLA in healthy donors. 13 Jbeta primers and 60 Vbeta primers were used for the PCR. Only in-frame clones appear in the TCRdb table, and some are missing; sequencing was by immunoSEQ multiplex PCR. There are fewer than 250,000 clones in the sample; just under 75% occur only once, and over 4% lies in the top ten. The sample taken for sequencing was PBMCs. The receptors were gathered from a man aged 25 to 45 in good health and CMV-seropositive.

CDR3 sequence: CASREGPNTGELFF. CDR3 coding DNA: TGTGCCAGCAGAGAGGGCCCGAACACCGGGGAGCTGTTTTTT. The chain couples TRBV7-9 to TRBJ2-2, with D possibly being TRBD2 (5 bases). Trimming removed 6 bases at V and 0 bases at J, with 8 bases between. The CDR3 consists of 14 residues. The germline gives CDR1 SEHNR, CDR2 FQNEAQ (reference sequence).

This clone has just a few counts. The rearrangement joins TRBV9 to TRBJ2-1; 9 nucleotides agree with TRBD2. The ends lost 0 bases at V and 0 bases at J; junction bases unmatched: 4. CDR1 is SGDLS and CDR2 is YYNGEE in the germline V gene. CDR3 length: 17 amino acids. The CDR3 loop is CASSVDLAGPSYNEQFF. The CDR3 DNA follows: TGTGCCAGCAGCGTAGACCTAGCGGGGCCCTCCTACAATGAGCAGTTCTTC.

This clone has just a few counts. The chain recombines TRBV10-3 with TRBJ1-1; D gene ambiguous. The germline CDR1 and CDR2 sequences are ENHRY and SYGVKD. The CDR3 contains 14 residues. Trimming took 4 bases from V and 1 from J, leaving 10 bases between them. CDR3 loop: CAISALGENTEAFF. The CDR3 DNA reads TGTGCCATCAGTGCCCTCGGGGAGAACACTGAAGCTTTCTTT.

J is TRBJ2-1 and V is TRBV5-4, with TRBD2 identical over 9 bases. The CDR3 consists of 17 residues. V lost 4 bases and J lost 10; bases outside the gene matches: 18. Germline V gene lookup returns CDR1 SGHNT and CDR2 YYREEE (reference sequence). DNA of the CDR3: TGTGCCAGCAGCCAGGAGTCTAGCGGGACCGTTTTTCGAGAGCAGTTCTTC. This gives the protein CASSQESSGTVFREQFF.

The CDR3 sequence: CAISEGGVAGGRKTQYF. The CDR3 DNA is TGTGCCATCAGTGAAGGGGGGGTAGCGGGGGGGCGGAAGACCCAGTACTTC. The chain has TRBV10-3 and TRBJ2-5, with 11 positions matching TRBD2. This CDR3 spans 17 amino acids. V gave up 3 bases and J gave up 6 bases; unmatched junction bases: 12. Per germline, CDR1 ENHRY and CDR2 SYGVKD.

V is TRBV28 and J is TRBJ1-1; TRBD1 matches 7 bases. This CDR3 has 14 amino acids. The germline gives CDR1 MDHEN, CDR2 SYDVKM. V trimming: 3 bases; J trimming: 4 bases; junction bases outside the gene matches: 5. In DNA form, the CDR3 reads TGTGCCAGCAGTTTCGACAGGGTGGGCACTGAAGCTTTCTTT. Its protein product is CASSFDRVGTEAFF.

The chain couples TRBV27 to TRBJ1-2, with 7 positions matching TRBD1. CDR1 is MNHEY, CDR2 SMNVEV, per germline (reference sequence). V shed 3 bases, J shed 4 bases, and the junction held 5 bases outside the gene matches. The length of the CDR3 is 14 residues. The CDR3 DNA reads TGTGCCAGCAGTTTCCGGGGACAGAGCTATGGCTACACCTTC. Translated, it gives CASSFRGQSYGYTF.

This clone has only one observation. The chain combines TRBV10-3 with TRBJ1-2; no reliable D call. The CDR3 spans 12 residues. The V gene lost 4 bases and the J gene lost 3 bases, with 6 bases spanning the gap. The germline V gene has CDR1 ENHRY and CDR2 SYGVKD. As DNA, the CDR3 is TGTGCCATCAGTGTCGCGGACTATGGCTACACCTTC. Residues: CAISVADYGYTF.